This TCR beta chain was retrieved from a study of blood T cell repertoires in COVID-19. Measured with immunoSEQ multiplex PCR; TCRdb has only the in-frame clones, and not every one. The top ten hold 7.2% of the sample, which has under 250,000 clones, 60% to 85% seen once. The sample taken for sequencing was peripheral blood. The receptor's source is a woman in her 70s with acute or convalescent COVID-19.

The DNA of the CDR3 is TGTGCCAGCAGCTTAGATTCGGCTAGCGGGAATGAGCAGTTCTTC. Translated, it gives CASSLDSASGNEQFF. The rearrangement uses TRBV7-2 and TRBJ2-1; 8 nucleotides agree with TRBD2. The V gene's germline CDR1 is SGHTA and CDR2 FQGNSA. Losses at the gene ends were 1 base for V and 7 bases for J; bases not matched to a gene: 6. The CDR3 runs to 15 residues. Variable domain in full (rest from reference TRBV7-2 and TRBJ2-1): GAGVSQSPSNKVTEKGKDVELRCDPISGHTALYWYRQSLGQGLEFLIYFQGNSAPDKSGLPSDRFSAERTGGSVSTLTIQRTQQEDSAVYLCASSLDSASGNEQFFGPGTRLTVL.